This TCR beta chain was found in a study of post-analysis software for immune sequencing data. Study-wide points: About five TRBV segments (TRBV5-6, TRBV5-1 and TRBV20-1 among them) occurred more frequently in patients than in controls. Those with multiple sclerosis, the patient group, showed significantly lower normalized Chao1 diversity than controls.

This clonotype was seen a handful of times. Its antigen is currently unknown. Unique molecular identifiers were carried by the TCR beta cDNA libraries. TCRdb re-derived calls from the PCR reads in MiXCR, one entry per CDR3 protein. The sample yields almost 700,000 distinct CDR3 sequences, 59% seen once. Unmatched junction bases numbered 3, after V lost 3 bases and J lost 4 bases. Germline V gene lookup returns CDR1 KGHDR and CDR2 SFDVKD. The CDR3 sequence is 14 residues long. The J gene is TRBJ2-3, the V gene TRBV24-1, with TRBD1 matching over 7 bases. The source is a girl under 10 years old with multiple sclerosis. Material for sequencing was blood. The CDR3, as DNA: TGTGCCACCAGTGATGGACAGGTATCAGATACGCAGTATTTT. Translation gives CATSDGQVSDTQYF.